A single T cell receptor beta chain is shown here with its context. This clone's antigen is unknown. The input lacks base qualities; no much larger clone sits a single base away. V was cut back by 5 bases and J by 0 bases, leaving a gap of 11 bases between them. CDR3 length: 15 amino acids, cysteine to phenylalanine. The read is trimmed to its CDR3 DNA, 45 bases read in frame from base 1. For sequencing, an Illumina HiSeq 1500 was employed. In TCRdb, the public reads were trimmed at Q25 with fastp and aligned with MiXCR, with productive beta chains retained. Entries that share a CDR3 protein sequence are merged under the most common genes and DNA. The sample records around 310,000 distinct CDR3 sequences, roughly 17% of which are singletons. The ten largest clones add up to about 12% of the sample. This sample is drawn from a study of T cell repertoires in cytomegalovirus infection (dated by TCRdb to 2018 to 2020). Some background on the complete study: Because public TCR beta signatures pointed to carriage of CMV infection together with the matching HLA type, the HLA type of each donor mattered for the analysis. What the study reported, not specific to this receptor: The ex vivo response was dominated by HLA-C-restricted CMV-specific TCR beta clonotypes, and the single most frequent clonotype in two of eight donors was supplied by these HLA-C-restricted clonotypes. In both this cohort and an independent cohort of 350 to 400 donors, the cumulative frequency of public TCR beta family members distinguished carriers of CMV infection plus the relevant HLA type.

In this chain, TRBV12-3 or TRBV12-4 is recombined with TRBJ1-3; the D gene is unclear. The origin of this receptor is a human donor in good health (CMV status not recorded). Some clones in this sample may be carry-over from other donors' samples. Sequenced sample: PBMCs. The nucleotide sequence reads as follows: TGTGCCAGCAGTCCTAATCCCAGCTCTGGAAACACCATATATTTT. This translates into CASSPNPSSGNTIYF.